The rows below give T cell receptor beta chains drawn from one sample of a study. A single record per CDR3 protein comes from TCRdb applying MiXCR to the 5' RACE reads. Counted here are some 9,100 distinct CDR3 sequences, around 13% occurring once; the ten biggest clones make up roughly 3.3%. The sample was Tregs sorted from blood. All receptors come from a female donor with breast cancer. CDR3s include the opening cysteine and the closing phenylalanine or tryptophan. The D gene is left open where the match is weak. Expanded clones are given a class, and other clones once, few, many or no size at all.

CDR3aa: CASSDTGGTINDQFF
CDR3nt: TGTGCCAGCAGTGATACGGGAGGTACGATTAATGACCAGTTCTTC
j_gene: TRBJ2-1
d_gene: TRBD2
abundance: .
v_gene: TRBV6-2/TRBV6-3

CDR3aa: CASSLGLGGDEQFF
CDR3nt: TGCGCCAGCAGCTTGGGACTAGGCGGCGATGAGCAGTTCTTC
j_gene: TRBJ2-1
d_gene: .
abundance: many
v_gene: TRBV5-1

CDR3aa: CASSRGLVGEQFF
CDR3nt: TGTGCCAGCAGCAGGGGACTAGTTGGTGAGCAGTTCTTC
j_gene: TRBJ2-1
d_gene: TRBD2
abundance: many
v_gene: TRBV11-3

CDR3aa: CASSLFGAGARGNQPQHF
CDR3nt: TGTGCCAGCAGCCTCTTTGGGGCAGGGGCCCGAGGCAATCAGCCCCAGCATTTT
j_gene: TRBJ1-5
d_gene: .
abundance: many
v_gene: TRBV27

CDR3aa: CASSWGQGAEKLFF
CDR3nt: TGTGCCAGCAGTTGGGGACAGGGGGCGGAAAAACTGTTTTTT
j_gene: TRBJ1-4
d_gene: TRBD1
abundance: medium-sized
v_gene: TRBV27

CDR3aa: CASSLGSIIYSNTEAFF
CDR3nt: TGCGCCAGCAGCTTGGGATCGATCATTTATTCGAACACTGAAGCTTTCTTT
j_gene: TRBJ1-1
d_gene: .
abundance: medium-sized
v_gene: TRBV5-1

CDR3aa: CASSLTGVDTEAFF
CDR3nt: TGCGCCAGCAGCTTGACTGGGGTGGACACTGAAGCTTTCTTT
j_gene: TRBJ1-1
d_gene: .
abundance: .
v_gene: TRBV5-1

CDR3aa: CASRVTGLGADTQYF
CDR3nt: TGTGCCAGCAGGGTGACGGGCCTTGGCGCAGATACGCAGTATTTT
j_gene: TRBJ2-3
d_gene: .
abundance: many
v_gene: TRBV2

CDR3aa: CSVEKGQPGDTQYF
CDR3nt: TGCAGCGTTGAGAAGGGACAGCCTGGGGATACGCAGTATTTT
j_gene: TRBJ2-3
d_gene: TRBD1
abundance: .
v_gene: TRBV29-1

CDR3aa: CASSAGTSNEKLFF
CDR3nt: TGTGCCAGCAGCGCCGGGACTTCTAATGAAAAACTGTTTTTT
j_gene: TRBJ1-4
d_gene: .
abundance: medium-sized
v_gene: TRBV9

CDR3aa: CASSPSGRSNEQFF
CDR3nt: TGCGCCAGCAGTCCCAGCGGGAGGTCGAATGAGCAGTTCTTC
j_gene: TRBJ2-1
d_gene: TRBD2
abundance: medium-sized
v_gene: TRBV5-1

CDR3aa: CSVERYNEQFF
CDR3nt: TGCAGCGTTGAACGGTACAATGAGCAGTTCTTC
j_gene: TRBJ2-1
d_gene: .
abundance: many
v_gene: TRBV29-1

CDR3aa: CASSSGDGQSYNEQFF
CDR3nt: TGCGCCAGCAGCTCTGGGGACGGGCAGTCCTACAATGAGCAGTTCTTC
j_gene: TRBJ2-1
d_gene: .
abundance: many
v_gene: TRBV5-1